Listed below are T cell receptor beta chains from one sample, sequenced in a study of T-cell reconstitution after alpha-beta-depleted transplantation in children. TCRdb itself ran the PCR reads through MiXCR, one entry per CDR3 protein. The sample shows more than 120,000 distinct CDR3 sequences, around 8.5% of them seen only once. Material: PBMCs, mostly from graft donor cells, obtained 180 days after TCRalphabeta/CD19-depleted stem cell transplant. The receptor source for this set is a female patient aged 2-15 years who had a stem cell transplant for congenital amegakaryocytic thrombocytopenia, so the T cells may come from the graft donor. Each CDR3 is given with its conserved first and last residue. A D gene is named only where the DNA matches it firmly. The size field is filled for only some rows; it gives once, few, many or a size class.

V gene	D gene	J gene	clone size	CDR3 DNA	CDR3 protein
TRBV12-3/TRBV12-4	NA	TRBJ2-7	many	TGTGCCAGCACCATATCGCTTGCCTACGAGCAGTACTTC	CASTISLAYEQYF
TRBV12-3/TRBV12-4	NA	TRBJ2-2	many	TGTGCCAGCGGCCTTAAGAACACCGGGGAGCTGTTTTTT	CASGLKNTGELFF
TRBV20-1	TRBD2	TRBJ2-7	NA	TGCAGTGCGAGACTAGCGGGGGACTACGAGCAGTACTTC	CSARLAGDYEQYF
TRBV4-1	TRBD1	TRBJ2-7	many	TGCGCCAGCAGAGTGGTGGGGGACAGGTCCTACGAGCAGTACTTC	CASRVVGDRSYEQYF
TRBV2	NA	TRBJ2-2	many	TGTGCCAGCAGTTATCAGTTGCAGGGGGAGCTGTTTTTT	CASSYQLQGELFF
TRBV20-1	NA	TRBJ2-5	many	TGCAGTGCTAGCCCGGCGGGAGAGACCCAGTACTTC	CSASPAGETQYF
TRBV28	NA	TRBJ2-5	many	TGTGCCAGCAGTTTCTATCCGGGACAAGAAGAGACCCAGTACTTC	CASSFYPGQEETQYF
TRBV7-2	NA	TRBJ2-5	many	TGTGCCAGCAGCTGGTGGGCCCTTTCCGAGACCCAGTACTTC	CASSWWALSETQYF
TRBV29-1	NA	TRBJ2-5	NA	TGCAGCGTTGAACTATACAAAGAGACCCAGTACTTC	CSVELYKETQYF
TRBV20-1	TRBD1	TRBJ2-7	NA	TGCAGTGCTAGAGACTTACAGGGGCTAGGCGAGCAGTACTTC	CSARDLQGLGEQYF
TRBV7-9	NA	TRBJ1-1	NA	TGTGCCAGCAGCTCGTACACGGACTGGGACACTGAAGCTTTCTTT	CASSSYTDWDTEAFF
TRBV7-6	NA	TRBJ2-1	many	TGTGCCAGCAGCTCGGTGACCAATGAGCAGTTCTTC	CASSSVTNEQFF
TRBV12-3/TRBV12-4	NA	TRBJ1-5	few	TGTGCCAGCGCCGACCCGGGGCAACATCAGCCCCAGCATTTT	CASADPGQHQPQHF
TRBV3-1	NA	TRBJ2-3	few	TGTGCCAGCAGCCAAGATCGCCCAGCACGCACAGATACGCAGTATTTT	CASSQDRPARTDTQYF
TRBV5-1	NA	TRBJ2-3	many	TGCGCCAGCAGTCGTTTCCCGGGAGATACGCAGTATTTT	CASSRFPGDTQYF
TRBV20-1	NA	TRBJ2-5	many	TGCAGTGCTAGTCGTTTTGCAGCAACGATTGGAGAGACCCAGTACTTC	CSASRFAATIGETQYF
TRBV20-1	TRBD1	TRBJ2-5	many	TGCAGTGCCAGGGACAGGGTAGAGACCCAGTACTTC	CSARDRVETQYF
TRBV3-1	TRBD1	TRBJ1-2	many	TGTGCCAGCAGCCAAGAGGACAGGGGCCACAGTAGAGGCTACACCTTC	CASSQEDRGHSRGYTF
TRBV7-9	NA	TRBJ1-1	many	TGTGCCAGCAGCTTAGTAGCAGGGTTGAACACTGAAGCTTTCTTT	CASSLVAGLNTEAFF
TRBV10-3	TRBD1	TRBJ2-4	many	TGTGCCACGGGGACAGATTTAGCCAAAAACATTCAGTACTTC	CATGTDLAKNIQYF
TRBV20-1	TRBD1	TRBJ1-6	many	TGCAGTGCCTGGAAGGGGGCCACCTATAATTCACCCCTCCACTTT	CSAWKGATYNSPLHF
TRBV12-3/TRBV12-4	TRBD2	TRBJ2-5	many	TGTGCCAGCACTTCGGGACTAGTATTTGAGACCCAGTACTTC	CASTSGLVFETQYF
TRBV18	NA	TRBJ2-2	many	TGTGCCAGCTCGTTCATCGGGGAGCTGTTTTTT	CASSFIGELFF
TRBV20-1	TRBD1	TRBJ2-2	NA	TGCAGTGCTAGAGACACAGGGGGCGCAACCGGGGAGCTGTTTTTT	CSARDTGGATGELFF
TRBV6-1	NA	TRBJ1-2	NA	TGTGCCAGCACAATATCGCGGGGACGGACCTATGGCTACACCTTC	CASTISRGRTYGYTF
TRBV5-1	NA	TRBJ2-7	many	TGCGCCAGCAGCTTGGAGTCCTGGGGGGACGAGCAGTACTTC	CASSLESWGDEQYF
TRBV6-5	TRBD2	TRBJ2-7	NA	TGTGCCAGCAGCACTGGACTGACTAAAGCGGGAGTAAACGAGCAGTACTTC	CASSTGLTKAGVNEQYF
TRBV11-2	NA	TRBJ2-7	many	TGTGCCAGCAGCTTAGATCTCAGTGAGCAGTACTTC	CASSLDLSEQYF
TRBV20-1	NA	TRBJ1-1	many	TGCAGTGCTAGCCTAACCGGGACAGCTTTCTTT	CSASLTGTAFF
TRBV12-3/TRBV12-4	NA	TRBJ2-7	many	TGTGCCAGCAGCCGGGACTACGAGCAGTACTTC	CASSRDYEQYF
TRBV3-1	NA	TRBJ1-1	NA	TGTGCCAGCAGTGAAAGGGAACTGGGAGATACTGAAGCTTTCTTT	CASSERELGDTEAFF
TRBV10-3	NA	TRBJ1-5	few	TGTGCCATCAGAGTTGCAGCGAATCAGCCCCAGCATTTT	CAIRVAANQPQHF
TRBV25-1	NA	TRBJ2-1	many	TGTGCCAGCAGTGAATGGCGTTTAAATGAGCAGTTCTTC	CASSEWRLNEQFF
TRBV29-1	NA	TRBJ2-2	many	TGCAGCGTTGGGTTCAGGTCCGGGGAGCTGTTTTTT	CSVGFRSGELFF
TRBV12-3/TRBV12-4	TRBD1	TRBJ1-5	many	TGTGCCAGCAGCCAGGACAGGGACTTCAATCAGCCCCAGCATTTT	CASSQDRDFNQPQHF
TRBV28	TRBD1	TRBJ1-5	few	TGTGCCAGCAGTTTCCCCGATGCAGGGGGCATTCAGCCCCAGCATTTT	CASSFPDAGGIQPQHF